Presented here are 10 T cell receptor beta chains from one specimen sequenced in a study of cytomegalovirus exposure and HLA in healthy donors. It was with 60 Vbeta and 13 Jbeta primers that the PCR ran. Method: immunoSEQ multiplex PCR; TCRdb's copy keeps in-frame clones and lacks some. The sample shows some 60,000 clones, 83% of them seen only once. Sequencing was carried out using PBMCs. The origin of the receptors is a human donor in good health.

V usage is TRBV19 and J usage is TRBJ1-2, with D possibly matching TRBD1 (6 bases). The CDR3 is 11 amino acids. Germline lookup yields CDR1 LNHDA and CDR2 SQIVND (reference sequence). Trimming left V 7 bases short and J 5 bases short, with 8 bases between. The CDR3 region is CASTGQYGYTF. The CDR3 nucleotides read TGTGCCAGTACTGGACAGTATGGCTACACCTTC.

The J gene is TRBJ2-3, the V gene TRBV11-2, with 9 bases that match TRBD2. Germline CDR1 SGHAT, CDR2 FQNNGV. The CDR3 has 16 residues. J gave up 1 base and V 5 bases, and 7 bases lay outside the gene matches. CDR3 nucleotides: TGTGCCAGCAGCCGGAGCGGGAGGACTGGCACAGATACGCAGTATTTT. As protein: CASSRSGRTGTDTQYF.

The chain has TRBV28 and TRBJ2-6; 7 bases align to TRBD1. This CDR3 spans 15 amino acids. Germline loops: CDR1 MDHEN, CDR2 SYDVKM. The ends lost 5 bases at V and 1 base at J; junction bases unmatched: 2. The CDR3 here is CASSEQGSGANVLTF. CDR3 coding DNA: TGTGCCAGCAGTGAACAGGGGTCTGGGGCCAACGTCCTGACTTTC.

This clone was counted between two and nine times. The chain is built from TRBV6-4 and TRBJ2-3, with TRBD2 matching 9 bases. Germline V gene lookup returns CDR1 MRHNA and CDR2 SNTAGT. This CDR3 is 15 amino acids long. The ends lost 5 bases at V and 0 bases at J; junction bases unmatched: 3. The CDR3 bases are TGTGCCAGCAGTCAAACTAGCGGGAGCACAGATACGCAGTATTTT. Its translation is CASSQTSGSTDTQYF.

V and J are TRBV11-2 and TRBJ1-1; 9 bases fit TRBD1. The CDR3 sequence is 16 residues long. Germline trimming cut 5 bases from V and 4 bases from J; bases unmatched to any gene: 11. Germline V gene lookup returns CDR1 SGHAT and CDR2 FQNNGV. CDR3 in amino acids: CASSAYTGTGFTEAFF. The CDR3 DNA reads as TGTGCCAGCAGCGCTTACACCGGGACAGGGTTCACTGAAGCTTTCTTT.

This clone appeared once. This sequence joins TRBV7-6 and TRBJ2-7; 8 bases are a match to TRBD1. CDR1 is SGHVS and CDR2 is FNYEAQ in the germline V gene. The V segment lost 5 bases and the J segment 6 bases; nucleotides outside the gene matches: 3. This CDR3 is built from 12 residues. Written as DNA, the CDR3 is TGTGCCAGCAGCCCAGGGGGCCTCGAGCAGTACTTC. The encoded protein is CASSPGGLEQYF.

This chain connects TRBV18 to TRBJ2-7; 11 bases are shared with TRBD1. Losses at the gene ends were 3 bases for V and 3 bases for J; bases not matched to a gene: 4. CDR1 is KGHSH, CDR2 LQKENI, per germline. This CDR3 is 15 amino acids long. CDR3 nucleotides: TGTGCCAGCTCACCGGGTGGGACAGGGGGCTACGAGCAGTACTTC. Its protein is CASSPGGTGGYEQYF.

The CDR3 spells CASSSQGGTYNEQFF. The DNA of the CDR3 is TGTGCCAGCAGCTCACAGGGGGGGACGTACAATGAGCAGTTCTTC. The genes are TRBV7-2 and TRBJ2-1, with a weak D call TRBD1 (8 bases). V lost 4 bases and J lost 4, with 14 bases in between. The germline CDR1 and CDR2 sequences are SGHTA and FQGNSA. CDR3 size: 15 residues.

The chain is built from TRBV7-2 and TRBJ2-7; 7 bases match TRBD1. J gave up 2 bases and V 5 bases, and 12 bases lay outside the gene matches. CDR1 and CDR2 (germline): SGHTA, FQGNSA. This CDR3 contains 16 residues. CDR3 nucleotides: TGTGCCAGCAGCCCCCGGACAGGAGAAATAACCTACGAGCAGTACTTC. Its protein is CASSPRTGEITYEQYF.

This sequence joins TRBV2 and TRBJ1-6, with a tentative D call TRBD1 (6 bases). Deletions cut 3 bases from V and 8 bases from J, with 14 bases between. Germline CDR1 is SNHLY and CDR2 is FYNNEI. The CDR3 extends over 15 amino acids. The CDR3 DNA sequence: TGTGCCAGCAGTGAGTCGGGACACGCTTATTCACCCCTCCACTTT. Amino acid sequence: CASSESGHAYSPLHF.